What follows describes a single TCR beta chain. The antigen is undetermined. Timing groups of about 4 and about 12 weeks for second doses were pooled. The CDR3 loop spans 15 amino acids. Trimming at V came to 1 base and at J to 3 bases, leaving 2 bases not matched to a gene. The germline CDR1 and CDR2 sequences are SGHTA and FQGNSA. The sample comes from a study of T cell responses to AZD1222 COVID-19 vaccine. Data came from immunoSEQ multiplex PCR; TCRdb stores just in-frame clones and leaves some out. Among about 75,000 clones listed, roughly 91% were seen once. General study findings and limits: Seropositivity was recorded at baseline in only six AZD1222 recipients.

The source material was peripheral blood, sampled 28 days after the second AZD1222 dose. The sequence was obtained from an adult who received the AZD1222 COVID-19 vaccine. The chain recombines TRBV7-2 with TRBJ2-5, with 10 bases identical to TRBD2. The chain's CDR3 is CASSLVTSGEETQYF. Here the CDR3 DNA reads TGTGCCAGCAGCTTAGTTACTAGCGGGGAAGAGACCCAGTACTTC.